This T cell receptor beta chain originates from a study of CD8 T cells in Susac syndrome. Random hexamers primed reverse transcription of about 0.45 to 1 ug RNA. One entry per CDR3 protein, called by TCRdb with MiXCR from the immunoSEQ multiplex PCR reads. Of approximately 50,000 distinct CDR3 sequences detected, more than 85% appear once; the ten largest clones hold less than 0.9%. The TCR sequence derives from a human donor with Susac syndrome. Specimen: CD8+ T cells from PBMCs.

The CDR3 DNA is TGTGCCAGCAGTTTATTGGTCCAGACAGATACGCAGTATTTT. This gives the protein CASSLLVQTDTQYF. The chain has TRBV28 and TRBJ2-3; no clear D gene. Trimming removed 1 base at V and 3 bases at J, with 8 bases between. This CDR3 is built from 14 residues. CDR1 is MDHEN, CDR2 SYDVKM, per germline.